Below are 21 T cell receptor beta chains sequenced from a single sample in a study of blood T cell repertoires in COVID-19. Sequenced by immunoSEQ multiplex PCR; TCRdb stores in-frame clones only, minus some. The repertoire holds 75,000 to 100,000 clones, around 87% seen once, with 20% in the top ten. Sample: peripheral blood. The receptors shown here come from a human donor in a cohort sampled during active COVID-19.

The chain has TRBV3-1 (or the pseudogene TRBV3-2) and TRBJ2-5, with no clear D. Germline V gene sequence: CDR1 LGHDT, CDR2 YNNKEL (reference sequence). The V gene lost 3 bases and the J gene lost 2 bases, with 10 bases spanning the gap. The CDR3 has 14 residues. The CDR3: CASSHSRHQETQYF. The CDR3 DNA is TGTGCCAGCAGCCATTCTAGGCATCAAGAGACCCAGTACTTC.

The chain joins TRBV10-2 to TRBJ2-1, with D hard to call. Germline-derived CDR1 and CDR2 are WSHSY and SAAADI. The CDR3 is 19 amino acids. The V gene lost 4 bases and the J gene lost 5 bases, with 27 bases spanning the gap. The CDR3 spells CASSGFYLFNSPVDNEQFF. CDR3 coding DNA: TGCGCCAGCAGTGGTTTTTATCTGTTTAACTCTCCGGTTGACAATGAGCAGTTCTTC.

The chain couples TRBV3-1 (or the pseudogene TRBV3-2) to TRBJ2-1; D gene unclear. CDR1 is LGHDT, CDR2 YNNKEL, per germline (reference sequence). V lost 0 bases to trimming and J lost 15 bases, with 15 bases between them. The CDR3 is 13 residues long. The CDR3 coding sequence is TGTGCCAGCAGCCAAGAGGTCATGTCCCAGGCGTTCTTC. It codes for CASSQEVMSQAFF.

This rearrangement joins TRBV28 to TRBJ1-4; TRBD1 might be the D (6 bases). This CDR3 is built from 17 residues. Trimming left V 0 bases short and J 4 bases short, with 15 bases between. CDR1 MDHEN and CDR2 SYDVKM come from the germline V gene. In nucleotides, the CDR3 is TGTGCCAGCAGTTTATGGTCAGGGGCAGGGGTTAATGAAAAACTGTTTTTT. As protein: CASSLWSGAGVNEKLFF.

The rearrangement joins TRBV6-2 or TRBV6-3 to TRBJ1-2, with a possible D match to TRBD1 (5 bases). Trimming removed 0 bases at V and 3 bases at J, with 14 bases between. The CDR3 runs 16 residues. The germline gives CDR1 MNHEY, CDR2 SVGEGT. CDR3 sequence (DNA): TGTGCCAGCAGTTACTCGAGTGGGACTGGGCACTATGGCTACACCTTC. It is translated as CASSYSSGTGHYGYTF.

This clone was counted a single time. This rearrangement joins TRBV24-1 to TRBJ2-3; D not certain. The germline V and J ends were trimmed by 9 bases and 1 base, with 22 bases remaining between them. Germline-derived CDR1 and CDR2 are KGHDR and SFDVKD. The length of the CDR3 is 17 residues. DNA of the CDR3: TGTGCCACCTCTTCTACGGGTCTAAGAAAAGGCACAGATACGCAGTATTTT. Protein: CATSSTGLRKGTDTQYF.

This clone was observed a single time. The rearrangement links TRBV28 to TRBJ1-5, with TRBD1 as a possible D gene (6 bases). The V and J ends lost 3 bases and 2 bases respectively, with 11 bases between them. Germline CDR1 is MDHEN and CDR2 is SYDVKM. The CDR3 is made up of 15 amino acids. The CDR3 region has the DNA TGTGCCAGCAGTTTTCATGAGGGGGGCAATCAGCCCCAGCATTTT. Translating gives CASSFHEGGNQPQHF.

The chain carries TRBV25-1 and TRBJ1-1, with a tentative D call TRBD1 (6 bases). V dropped 4 bases and J dropped 1 base, with 13 bases sitting between them. In germline, CDR1 is MGHDK, CDR2 SYGVNS. This CDR3 is built from 15 residues. CDR3 in DNA: TGTGCCAGCAGTGTTAGCAGGGGTAGGAACACTGAAGCTTTCTTT. The encoded protein is CASSVSRGRNTEAFF.

The rearrangement uses TRBV2 and TRBJ2-7; TRBD2 is a possible D gene (5 bases). V gave up 3 bases and J gave up 1 base, with 13 bases separating them. Germline V CDR1 and CDR2: SNHLY, FYNNEI. There are 15 residues in the CDR3. As DNA, the CDR3 is TGTGCCAGCAGTGATCAATACGGGGATTCCTACGAGCAGTACTTC. It translates to CASSDQYGDSYEQYF.

This chain joins TRBV5-1 and TRBJ2-2; D possibly corresponds to TRBD1 (7 bases). The CDR3 is made up of 15 amino acids. V lost 4 bases, J lost 3 bases, and 13 bases lay in between. The germline CDR1 and CDR2 sequences are SGHRS and YFSETQ. This CDR3 reads CASSGQGGDTGELFF. The CDR3 DNA reads as TGCGCCAGCAGCGGTCAGGGGGGAGACACCGGGGAGCTGTTTTTT.

As regards this clone: One junction end does not reproduce the germline sequence, and a read error may be involved. The chain links TRBV9 to TRBJ2-7; TRBD2 matches 9 bases. This CDR3 contains 14 residues. The germline CDR1 and CDR2 sequences are SGDLS and YYNGEE. The CDR3 protein is CARSVDGRGGEQYF. In DNA form, the CDR3 reads TGTGCCCGCAGCGTAGACGGGCGGGGGGGCGAGCAGTACTTC.

The chain couples TRBV7-9 to TRBJ2-7; TRBD1 aligns across 10 bases. Germline assignment: CDR1 SEHNR and CDR2 FQNEAQ (reference sequence). This CDR3 spans 15 amino acids. V lost 1 base and J lost 3; bases outside the gene matches: 3. CDR3 region: CASSLVGQGVYEQYF. CDR3 nucleotides: TGTGCCAGCAGCTTAGTTGGACAGGGGGTCTACGAGCAGTACTTC.

This clone was counted a single time. V is TRBV27 and J is TRBJ2-3; D might be TRBD2 (6 bases). The germline gives CDR1 MNHEY, CDR2 SMNVEV (reference sequence). This CDR3 comprises 18 residues. V was trimmed by 2 bases and J by 0 bases, leaving 18 bases between them. CDR3 sequence reads: CASSLRSEGRYSTDTQYF. The DNA of the CDR3 is TGTGCCAGCAGTTTACGATCGGAGGGACGCTATAGCACAGATACGCAGTATTTT.

The V and J genes are TRBV27 and TRBJ2-7, with TRBD2 matching 7 bases. Germline CDR1 reads MNHEY; CDR2 reads SMNVEV (reference sequence). The CDR3 has 14 residues. V dropped 3 bases and J dropped 7; count of bases not matched to a gene: 9. Written as DNA, the CDR3 is TGTGCCAGCAGTTTGGGCCAGGCCGGGGGGGAGCAGTACTTC. Protein: CASSLGQAGGEQYF.

This chain connects TRBV19 to TRBJ1-5, with TRBD1 identical over 7 bases. Germline V gene sequence: CDR1 LNHDA, CDR2 SQIVND (reference sequence). CDR3 length: 16 residues. V lost 0 bases to trimming and J lost 5 bases; unmatched junction nucleotides: 7. The CDR3 sequence: CASSIDIFRGYQPQHF. The CDR3 DNA sequence: TGTGCCAGTAGTATAGATATATTCAGGGGGTATCAGCCCCAGCATTTT.

This clone has only one observation. The V gene is TRBV19, the J gene TRBJ2-7, with D maybe TRBD1 (6 bases). The germline gives CDR1 LNHDA, CDR2 SQIVND (reference sequence). The CDR3 spans 12 residues. V gave up 6 bases and J gave up 6 bases, with 12 bases separating them. CDR3 region: CASSGTGIEQYF. CDR3 bases: TGTGCCAGTAGCGGAACAGGGATCGAGCAGTACTTC.

J is TRBJ1-3 and V is TRBV11-2, with unresolved D. Germline-derived CDR1 and CDR2 are SGHAT and FQNNGV. V was trimmed by 3 bases and J by 4 bases, leaving 7 bases between them. The CDR3 covers 13 residues. The CDR3 DNA is TGTGCCAGCAGCTTTGAGCGGGGAAACACCATATATTTT. Translation gives CASSFERGNTIYF.

The rearrangement joins TRBV28 to TRBJ1-3; no definite D call. Germline CDR1 MDHEN, CDR2 SYDVKM. Trimming took off 6 bases at V and 2 bases at J, with 11 bases between the two ends. This CDR3 is built from 14 residues. CDR3 nucleotides: TGTGCCAGCAGACAGAGCGGAGCTGGAAACACCATATATTTT. Protein: CASRQSGAGNTIYF.

The table lists this clone with a count of one. The rearrangement uses TRBV7-2 and TRBJ2-3, with TRBD2 as a possible D gene (5 bases). Trimming took 2 bases from V and 0 from J, leaving 15 bases between them. The CDR3 extends over 17 amino acids. Per the germline V gene, CDR1 is SGHTA and CDR2 is FQGNSA. CDR3: CASSLPRLYTSTDTQYF. In DNA, the CDR3 is TGTGCCAGCAGCTTACCCCGACTATACACTAGCACAGATACGCAGTATTTT.

The V gene is TRBV6-4, the J gene TRBJ2-2, with TRBD2 matching over 11 bases. With 8 bases clipped from V and 6 bases from J, the junction kept 14 bases outside the gene matches. The CDR3 runs 17 residues. Germline values: CDR1 MRHNA, CDR2 SNTAGT. CDR3 region: CASAGQTSGRSPGELFF. CDR3 bases: TGTGCCAGCGCAGGTCAAACTAGCGGGAGAAGTCCCGGGGAGCTGTTTTTT.

The rearrangement links TRBV6-5 to TRBJ2-7; a weak D match, TRBD2 (6 bases). V was shortened by 0 bases and J by 2 bases, with 11 bases between the two germline ends. CDR1 MNHEY and CDR2 SVGAGI come from the germline V gene. This CDR3 has 15 residues. The CDR3, as DNA: TGTGCCAGCAGTTACTCGGGACTCGAGACCTACGAGCAGTACTTC. Translation: CASSYSGLETYEQYF.